What follows describes a single T cell receptor (beta chain). The sample is drawn from a study of blood T cell repertoires in COVID-19. The CDR3 loop spans 12 amino acids. Trimming left V 0 bases short and J 6 bases short, with 5 bases between. Germline values: CDR1 LGHNA, CDR2 YNFKEQ. Methods used by the authors: From reference gene primer amplification, estimates of nucleated cell counts were derived. Profiling relied on immunoSEQ multiplex PCR, and the TCRdb table lists in-frame clones only, not all of them. V and J calls and clone size follow that table, whereas D and trimming were derived from the DNA. The table shows about 190,000 clones, with about 77% occurring only once.

The specimen sequenced was PBMCs or T cells enriched from blood (not recorded which). The clonotype was recovered from a woman in her forties or fifties with acute COVID-19. This rearrangement joins TRBV4-2 to TRBJ1-1; D unclear. The chain's CDR3 is CASSQDRSEAFF. Here the CDR3 DNA reads TGTGCCAGCAGCCAAGATCGGTCTGAAGCTTTCTTT.